This T cell receptor (beta chain) was sequenced during a study of T-cell reconstitution after alpha-beta-depleted transplantation in children (dated by TCRdb to the mid-2010s). Regarding the research as a whole: The study quantitatively tracked T-cell immune reconstitution after TCRalphabeta/CD19-depleted allogeneic hematopoietic cell transplantation in children using TCR repertoire profiling. What the work shows at the level of the full study, not this receptor alone: The high TCRbeta diversity at day 60 in some patients was ascribed to recipient T cells and intrathymic progenitors that had survived conditioning. The apparently early alphabetaT-cell count recovery about two months after transplant was reportedly dependent on only several hundred rapidly expanded clones derived from non-depleted graft cells. Over the following months the frequencies of hyperexpanded clones went down, and after one year T-cell counts and TCRbeta diversity were mostly credited to newly produced T cells.

The treatment or condition label of this sample denotes: allogeneic hematopoietic cell transplantation with graft depleted of TCRalphabeta T cells and CD19 B cells. The children who served as transplant recipients had been given grafts of TCRalphabeta/CD19-depleted allogeneic hematopoietic cells. Looking up the germline V gene yields CDR1 MDHEN and CDR2 SYDVKM. Relative to germline, V is 7 bases shorter and J is 4 bases shorter, with 17 bases between their ends. Its CDR3 holds 14 amino acids, cysteine through phenylalanine. Kept here is only the CDR3 DNA, which spans 42 bases and is read in frame from base 1. Library preparation employed PCR. The sequencer was an Illumina HiSeq 2500. TCR library preparation used molecular barcoding, with unique molecular identifiers applied to normalize quantification of the TCRbeta repertoire. The raw public reads went through TCRdb reprocessing: fastp at Q25, MiXCR clone calling, in-frame beta chains kept. Each CDR3 protein appears once, grouped with its most common genes and DNA. The sample has 450,000 to 600,000 distinct CDR3 sequences on record, about an eighth of them singletons. Approximately 2.1% of the sample is in the top ten clones.

In regard to this clonotype: What this receptor recognizes is not known. The record has no base qualities; no much larger clone is one base away.

The sample consisted of PBMCs, mostly from graft donor cells, taken 360 days after TCRalphabeta/CD19-depleted stem cell transplant. The chain joins TRBV28 to TRBJ2-7; no D segment can be confidently identified. This receptor was taken from a male patient younger than 18 who had a stem cell transplant for acute myeloid leukemia, so the T cells may come from the graft donor. The DNA sequence is TGTGCCAGCAACGAGGTCCGCCCTAATTACGAGCAGTACTTC. It specifies CASNEVRPNYEQYF.